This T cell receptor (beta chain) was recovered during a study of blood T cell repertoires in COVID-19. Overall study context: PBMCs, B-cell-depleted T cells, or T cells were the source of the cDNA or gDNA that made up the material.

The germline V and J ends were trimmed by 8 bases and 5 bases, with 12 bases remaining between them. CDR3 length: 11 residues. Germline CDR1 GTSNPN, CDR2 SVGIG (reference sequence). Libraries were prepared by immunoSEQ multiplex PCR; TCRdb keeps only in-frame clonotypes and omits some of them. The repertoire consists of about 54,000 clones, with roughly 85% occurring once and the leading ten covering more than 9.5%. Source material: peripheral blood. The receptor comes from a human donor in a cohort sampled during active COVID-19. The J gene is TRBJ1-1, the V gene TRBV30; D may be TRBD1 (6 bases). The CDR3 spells CATIGGTEAFF. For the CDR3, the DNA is TGTGCCACTATAGGGGGTACTGAAGCTTTCTTT.